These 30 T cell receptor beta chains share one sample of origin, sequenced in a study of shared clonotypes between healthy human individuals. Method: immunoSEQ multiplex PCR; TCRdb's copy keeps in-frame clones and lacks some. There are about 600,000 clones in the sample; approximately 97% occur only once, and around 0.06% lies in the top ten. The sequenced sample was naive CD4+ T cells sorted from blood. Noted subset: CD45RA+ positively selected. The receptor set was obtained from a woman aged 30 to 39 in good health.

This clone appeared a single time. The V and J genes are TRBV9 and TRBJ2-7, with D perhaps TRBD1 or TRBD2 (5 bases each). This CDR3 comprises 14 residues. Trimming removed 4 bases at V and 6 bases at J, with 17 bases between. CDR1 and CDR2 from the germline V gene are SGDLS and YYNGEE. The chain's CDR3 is CASSPRDGTLEQYF. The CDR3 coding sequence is TGTGCCAGCAGCCCTAGGGACGGAACCCTCGAGCAGTACTTC.

The CDR3 bases are TGTGCCACCAGCAGAGATTACCGAGGTTATAGCAATCAGCCCCAGCATTTT. Encoded protein: CATSRDYRGYSNQPQHF. The V and J genes are TRBV15 and TRBJ1-5, with D hard to call. CDR3 length: 17 residues. Looked up from germline, CDR1 is LNHNV and CDR2 is YYDKDF (reference sequence). With 0 bases removed from V and 0 bases from J, the gap between germline ends came to 12 bases. The variable domain in full, with the rest retrieved from reference TRBV15 and TRBJ1-5, is DAMVIQNPRYQVTQFGKPVTLSCSQTLNHNVMYWYQQKSSQAPKLLFHYYDKDFNNEADTPDNFQSRRPNTSFCFLDIRSPGLGDTAMYLCATSRDYRGYSNQPQHFGDGTRLSIL.

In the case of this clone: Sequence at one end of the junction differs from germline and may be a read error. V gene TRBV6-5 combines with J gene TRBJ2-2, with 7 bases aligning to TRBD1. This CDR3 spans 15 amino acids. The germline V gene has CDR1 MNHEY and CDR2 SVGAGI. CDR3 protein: CASSFDRAKTGELFF. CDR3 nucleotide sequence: TGTGCCAGCAGCTTCGACAGGGCGAAAACCGGGGAGCTGTTTTTT.

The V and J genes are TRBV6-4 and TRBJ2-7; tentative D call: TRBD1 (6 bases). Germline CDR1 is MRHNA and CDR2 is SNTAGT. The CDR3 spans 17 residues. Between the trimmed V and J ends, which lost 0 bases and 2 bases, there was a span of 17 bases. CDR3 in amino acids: CASSDSNRQENPYEQYF. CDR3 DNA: TGTGCCAGCAGTGACTCCAACAGACAGGAGAATCCCTACGAGCAGTACTTC.

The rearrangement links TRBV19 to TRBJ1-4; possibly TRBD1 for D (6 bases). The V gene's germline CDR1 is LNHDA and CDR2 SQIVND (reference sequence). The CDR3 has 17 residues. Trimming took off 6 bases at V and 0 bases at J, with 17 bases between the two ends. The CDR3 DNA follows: TGTGCCAGTAGGAACCAAGTGGCAGGGGCAACTAATGAAAAACTGTTTTTT. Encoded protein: CASRNQVAGATNEKLFF.

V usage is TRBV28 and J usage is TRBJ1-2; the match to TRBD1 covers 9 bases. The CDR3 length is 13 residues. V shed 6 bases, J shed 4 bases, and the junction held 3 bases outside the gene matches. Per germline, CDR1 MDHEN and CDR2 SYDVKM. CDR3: CASSPDRGYGYTF. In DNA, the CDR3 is TGTGCCAGCAGCCCGGACAGGGGCTATGGCTACACCTTC.

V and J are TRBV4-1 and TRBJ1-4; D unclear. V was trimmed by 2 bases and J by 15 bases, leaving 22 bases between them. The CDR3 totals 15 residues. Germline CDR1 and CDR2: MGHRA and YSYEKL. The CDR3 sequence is CASSQPGGVRQKMFF. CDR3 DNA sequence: TGCGCCAGCAGCCAACCCGGCGGTGTCCGGCAGAAGATGTTTTTT.

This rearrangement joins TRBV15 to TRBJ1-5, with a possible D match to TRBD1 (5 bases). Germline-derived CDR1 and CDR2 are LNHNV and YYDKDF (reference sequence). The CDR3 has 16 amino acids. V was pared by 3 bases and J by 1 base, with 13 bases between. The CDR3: CATSRVGTASNQPQHF. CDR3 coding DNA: TGTGCCACCAGCAGGGTCGGGACTGCGAGCAATCAGCCCCAGCATTTT.

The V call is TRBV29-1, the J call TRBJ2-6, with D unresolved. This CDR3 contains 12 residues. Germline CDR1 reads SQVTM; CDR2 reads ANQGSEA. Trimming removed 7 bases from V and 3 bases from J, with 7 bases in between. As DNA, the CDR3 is TGCAGCGCTCTCAGTGGGGCCAACGTCCTGACTTTC. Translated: CSALSGANVLTF.

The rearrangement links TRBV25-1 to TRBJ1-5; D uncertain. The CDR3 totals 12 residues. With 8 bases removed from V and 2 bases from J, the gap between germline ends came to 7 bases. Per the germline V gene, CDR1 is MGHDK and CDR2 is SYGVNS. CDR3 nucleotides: TGTGCCAGCGGGGATGGCAATCAGCCCCAGCATTTT. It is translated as CASGDGNQPQHF.

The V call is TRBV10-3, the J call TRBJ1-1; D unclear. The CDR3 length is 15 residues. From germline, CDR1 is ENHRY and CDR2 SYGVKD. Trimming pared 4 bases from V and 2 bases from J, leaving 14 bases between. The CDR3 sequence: CAISGGTGRNTEAFF. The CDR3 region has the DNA TGTGCCATCAGTGGGGGTACGGGAAGAAACACTGAAGCTTTCTTT.

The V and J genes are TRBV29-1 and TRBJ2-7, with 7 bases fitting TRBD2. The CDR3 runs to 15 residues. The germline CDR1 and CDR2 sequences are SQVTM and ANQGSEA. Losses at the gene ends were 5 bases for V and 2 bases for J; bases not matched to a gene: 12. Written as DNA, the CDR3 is TGCAGCGTTTTAGTCGGGGGGACGGATACCTACGAGCAGTACTTC. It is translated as CSVLVGGTDTYEQYF.

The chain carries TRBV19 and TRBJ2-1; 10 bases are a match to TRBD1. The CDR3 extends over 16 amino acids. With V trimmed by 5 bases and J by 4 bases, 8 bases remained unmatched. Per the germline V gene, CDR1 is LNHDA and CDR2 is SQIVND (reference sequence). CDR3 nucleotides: TGTGCCAGTAGTCTATCGGGGACAGGGGTTTACAATGAGCAGTTCTTC. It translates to CASSLSGTGVYNEQFF.

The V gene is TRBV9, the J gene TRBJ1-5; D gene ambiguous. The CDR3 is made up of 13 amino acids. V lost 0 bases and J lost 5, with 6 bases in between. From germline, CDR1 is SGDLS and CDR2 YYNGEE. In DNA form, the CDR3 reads TGTGCCAGCAGCGTAGCGGCAGATCAGCCCCAGCATTTT. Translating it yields CASSVAADQPQHF.

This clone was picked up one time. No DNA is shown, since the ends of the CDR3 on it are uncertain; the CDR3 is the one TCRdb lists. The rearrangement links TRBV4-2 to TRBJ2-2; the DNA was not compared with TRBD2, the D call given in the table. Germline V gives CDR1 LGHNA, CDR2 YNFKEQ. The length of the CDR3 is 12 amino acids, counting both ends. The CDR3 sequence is CASSILAGSCFF.

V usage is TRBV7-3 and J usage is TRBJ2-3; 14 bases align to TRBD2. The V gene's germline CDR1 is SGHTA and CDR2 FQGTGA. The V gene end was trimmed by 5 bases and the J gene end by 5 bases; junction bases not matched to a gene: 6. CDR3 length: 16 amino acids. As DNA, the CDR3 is TGTGCCAGCAGCCCCAAGACTAGCGGGAGGGTAGATACGCAGTATTTT. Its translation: CASSPKTSGRVDTQYF.

The CDR3 loop is CASSMSVNQPQHF. As DNA, the CDR3 is TGTGCCAGTAGTATGTCGGTAAATCAGCCCCAGCATTTT. The chain joins TRBV19 to TRBJ1-5, with D unresolved. The V end lost 3 bases, the J end lost 4 bases, and 7 bases lay between the germline ends. This CDR3 has 13 residues. Germline V gene sequence: CDR1 LNHDA, CDR2 SQIVND (reference sequence).

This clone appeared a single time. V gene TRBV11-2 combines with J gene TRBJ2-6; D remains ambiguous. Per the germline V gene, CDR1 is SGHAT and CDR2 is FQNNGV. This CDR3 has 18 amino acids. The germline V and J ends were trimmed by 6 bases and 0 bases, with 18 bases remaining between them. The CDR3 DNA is TGTGCCAGCAGGTCCTTACGTACCGGCCTCTCTGGGGCCAACGTCCTGACTTTC. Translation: CASRSLRTGLSGANVLTF.

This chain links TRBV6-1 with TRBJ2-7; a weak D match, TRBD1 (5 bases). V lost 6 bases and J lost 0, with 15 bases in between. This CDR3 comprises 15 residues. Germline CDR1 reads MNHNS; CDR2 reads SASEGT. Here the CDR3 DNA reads TGTGCCAGCAGGGGTAGGGGCACGGCCTCCTACGAGCAGTACTTC. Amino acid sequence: CASRGRGTASYEQYF.

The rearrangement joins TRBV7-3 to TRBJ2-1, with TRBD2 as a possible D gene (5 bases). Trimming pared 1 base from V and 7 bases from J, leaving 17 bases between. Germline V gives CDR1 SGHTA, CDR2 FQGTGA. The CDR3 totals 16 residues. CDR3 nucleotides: TGTGCCAGCAGCTTAATGGGCGGGCCCCCGGGAAATGAGCAGTTCTTC. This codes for CASSLMGGPPGNEQFF.

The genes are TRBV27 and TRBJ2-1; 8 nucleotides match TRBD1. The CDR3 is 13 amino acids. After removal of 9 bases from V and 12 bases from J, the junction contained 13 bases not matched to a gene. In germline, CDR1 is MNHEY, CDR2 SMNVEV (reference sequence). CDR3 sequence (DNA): TGTGCCAGTCGGACAGGGTACGCCTTAGGGCAGTTCTTC. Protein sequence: CASRTGYALGQFF.

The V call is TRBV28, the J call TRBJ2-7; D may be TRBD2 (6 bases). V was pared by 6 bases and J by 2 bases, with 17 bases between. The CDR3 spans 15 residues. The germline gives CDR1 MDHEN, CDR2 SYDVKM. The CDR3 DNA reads TGTGCCAGCAGCTCGCCCGGGACGGGGGCCTACGAGCAGTACTTC. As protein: CASSSPGTGAYEQYF.

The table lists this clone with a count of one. The CDR3 spells CSVAPLGLSGYTF. CDR3 coding DNA: TGCAGCGTTGCCCCCCTGGGTCTTTCTGGCTACACCTTC. The V call is TRBV29-1, the J call TRBJ1-2, with D hard to call. V lost 4 bases, J lost 7 bases, and 16 bases lay in between. The germline CDR1 and CDR2 sequences are SQVTM and ANQGSEA. The CDR3 spans 13 residues.

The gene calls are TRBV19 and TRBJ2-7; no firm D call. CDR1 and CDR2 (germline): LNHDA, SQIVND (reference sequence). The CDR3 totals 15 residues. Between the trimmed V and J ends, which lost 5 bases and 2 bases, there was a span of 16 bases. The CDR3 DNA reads TGTGCCAGTAGTGAAACCCAGTCGCAAACCTACGAGCAGTACTTC. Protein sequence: CASSETQSQTYEQYF.

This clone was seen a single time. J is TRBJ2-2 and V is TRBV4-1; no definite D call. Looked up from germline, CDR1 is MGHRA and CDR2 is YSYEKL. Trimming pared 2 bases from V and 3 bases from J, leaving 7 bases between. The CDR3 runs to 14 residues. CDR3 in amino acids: CASSQLFYTGELFF. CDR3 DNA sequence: TGCGCCAGCAGCCAACTTTTCTACACCGGGGAGCTGTTTTTT.

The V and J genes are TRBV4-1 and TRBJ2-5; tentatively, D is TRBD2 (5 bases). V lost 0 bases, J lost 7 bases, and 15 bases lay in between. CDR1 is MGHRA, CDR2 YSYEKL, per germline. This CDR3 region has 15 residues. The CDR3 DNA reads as TGCGCCAGCAGCCAAGAGCTCGGGGTTCGAGGGACCCAGTACTTC. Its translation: CASSQELGVRGTQYF.

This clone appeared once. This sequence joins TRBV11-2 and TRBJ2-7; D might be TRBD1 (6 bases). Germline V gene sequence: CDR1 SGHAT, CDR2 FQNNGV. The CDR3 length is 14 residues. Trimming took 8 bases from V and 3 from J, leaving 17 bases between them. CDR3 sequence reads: CASGLGAAGYEQYF. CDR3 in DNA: TGTGCCAGCGGCCTGGGGGCGGCCGGCTACGAGCAGTACTTC.

The CDR3 protein is CASSLTSINEQFF. The CDR3 nucleotides are TGTGCCAGCAGCTTAACTAGTATCAATGAGCAGTTCTTC. V gene TRBV11-3 combines with J gene TRBJ2-1; D possibly corresponds to TRBD2 (5 bases). Trimming cost V 2 bases and J 6 bases, with 8 bases left between them. The CDR3 spans 13 residues. Germline CDR1 and CDR2: SGHNT and YENEEA.

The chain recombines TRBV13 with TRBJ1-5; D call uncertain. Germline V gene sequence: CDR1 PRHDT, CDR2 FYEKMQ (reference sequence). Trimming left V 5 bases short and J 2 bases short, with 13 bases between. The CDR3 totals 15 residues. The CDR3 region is CASSLGRQGNQPQHF. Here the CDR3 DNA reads TGTGCCAGCAGCCTCGGACGCCAGGGCAATCAGCCCCAGCATTTT.

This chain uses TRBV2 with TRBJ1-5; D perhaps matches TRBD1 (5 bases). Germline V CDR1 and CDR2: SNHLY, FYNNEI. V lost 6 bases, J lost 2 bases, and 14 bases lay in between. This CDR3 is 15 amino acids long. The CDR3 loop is CASSAEGAGNQPQHF. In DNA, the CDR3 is TGTGCCAGCAGCGCCGAAGGGGCGGGCAATCAGCCCCAGCATTTT. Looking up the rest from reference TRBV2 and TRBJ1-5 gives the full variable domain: EPEVTQTPSHQVTQMGQEVILRCVPISNHLYFYWYRQILGQKVEFLVSFYNNEISEKSEIFDDQFSVERPDGSNFTLKIRSTKLEDSAMYFCASSAEGAGNQPQHFGDGTRLSIL.